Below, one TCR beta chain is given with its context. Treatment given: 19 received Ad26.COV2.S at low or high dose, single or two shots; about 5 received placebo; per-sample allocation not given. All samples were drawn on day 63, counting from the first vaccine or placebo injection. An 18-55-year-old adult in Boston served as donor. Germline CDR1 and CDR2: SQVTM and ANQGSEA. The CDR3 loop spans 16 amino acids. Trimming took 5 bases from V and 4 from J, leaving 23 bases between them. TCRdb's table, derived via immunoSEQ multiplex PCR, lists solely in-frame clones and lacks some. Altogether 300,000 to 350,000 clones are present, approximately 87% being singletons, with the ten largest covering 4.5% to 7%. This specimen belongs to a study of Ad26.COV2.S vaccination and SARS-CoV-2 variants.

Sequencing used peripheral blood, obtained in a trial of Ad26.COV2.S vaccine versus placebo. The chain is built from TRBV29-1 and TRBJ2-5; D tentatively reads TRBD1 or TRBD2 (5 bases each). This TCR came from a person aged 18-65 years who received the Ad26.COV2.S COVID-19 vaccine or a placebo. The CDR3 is CSVHAVGPTLAETQYF. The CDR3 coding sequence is TGCAGCGTTCACGCGGTGGGACCGACGCTGGCAGAGACCCAGTACTTC.